This T cell receptor (beta chain) was obtained from a study of T-cell reconstitution after alpha-beta-depleted transplantation in children. This clonotype was counted a few times. Germline V gene lookup returns CDR1 LGHDT and CDR2 YNNKEL (reference sequence). The CDR3 extends over 16 amino acids. Trimming pared 0 bases from V and 0 bases from J, leaving 11 bases between. A TCRbeta library incorporating unique molecular identifiers was prepared. One entry per CDR3 protein results from TCRdb running MiXCR on the PCR reads. The sample includes around 360,000 distinct CDR3 sequences, 10% to 13% seen only once; the top ten take roughly 2.5%.

V is TRBV3-1 and J is TRBJ1-1; D not resolved. This specimen consisted of PBMCs from the stem cell graft donor, obtained from the stem cell graft. The clonotype was recovered from a human donor who donated a stem cell graft to a child with acute lymphoblastic leukemia. CDR3 protein: CASSQEFRRMNTEAFF. CDR3 bases: TGTGCCAGCAGCCAAGAGTTTAGGCGTATGAACACTGAAGCTTTCTTT.